Shown below are 4 T cell receptor beta chains from a single sample sequenced in a study of blood T cell repertoires in COVID-19. Sequenced by immunoSEQ multiplex PCR; TCRdb stores in-frame clones only, minus some. The sample has over 250,000 clones; around 86% are singletons. Sequences were obtained from PBMCs or T cells enriched from blood (not recorded which). The source of these receptors is a woman between 18 and 29 years old who had recovered from COVID-19.

The chain recombines TRBV19 with TRBJ2-7, with 8 bases matching TRBD2. Germline V gene lookup returns CDR1 LNHDA and CDR2 SQIVND (reference sequence). The CDR3 runs 16 residues. The V gene end was trimmed by 1 base and the J gene end by 4 bases; junction bases not matched to a gene: 9. The CDR3 spells CASSIGIGTRLYEQYF. Written as DNA, the CDR3 is TGTGCCAGTAGTATAGGGATCGGGACTAGGTTGTACGAGCAGTACTTC.

The V call is TRBV27, the J call TRBJ2-3; no clear D gene. CDR1 is MNHEY, CDR2 SMNVEV, per germline (reference sequence). V lost 5 bases to trimming and J lost 0 bases, with 15 bases between them. This CDR3 region has 16 residues. The CDR3 bases are TGTGCCAGCAGTATCCAAACACCATCTAGCACAGATACGCAGTATTTT. Translation gives CASSIQTPSSTDTQYF.

This clone occurred many times. The V and J genes are TRBV21-1 and TRBJ1-2. TRBV21-1 corresponds to a pseudogene. The CDR3 is made up of 20 amino acids. The chain's CDR3 is CASSKEKMPLGGGSRCGYTF. Here the CDR3 DNA reads TGTGCCAGCAGCAAGGAAAAGATGCCCCTGGGGGGAGGGTCCAGGTGTGGCTACACCTTC.

The chain couples TRBV21-1 to TRBJ2-4; the table names TRBD2, a call not compared with the DNA. TRBV21-1 is labeled a pseudogene. This CDR3 has 11 residues. The CDR3 here is CASSKFLIQYF. DNA of the CDR3: TGTGCCAGCAGCAAATTTCTCATTCAGTACTTC.